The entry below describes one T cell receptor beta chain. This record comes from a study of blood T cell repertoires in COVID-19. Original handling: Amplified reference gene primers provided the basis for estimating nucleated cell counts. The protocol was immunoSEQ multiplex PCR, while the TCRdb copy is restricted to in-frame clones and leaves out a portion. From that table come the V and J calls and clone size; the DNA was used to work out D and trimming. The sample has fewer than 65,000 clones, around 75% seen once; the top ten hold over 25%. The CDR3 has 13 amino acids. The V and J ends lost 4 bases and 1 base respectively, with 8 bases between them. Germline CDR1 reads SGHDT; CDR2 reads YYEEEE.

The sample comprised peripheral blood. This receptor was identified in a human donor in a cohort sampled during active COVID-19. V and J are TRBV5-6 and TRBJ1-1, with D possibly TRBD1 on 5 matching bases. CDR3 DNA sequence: TGTGCCAGCAGCCGCGGGACGAACACTGAAGCTTTCTTT. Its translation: CASSRGTNTEAFF.